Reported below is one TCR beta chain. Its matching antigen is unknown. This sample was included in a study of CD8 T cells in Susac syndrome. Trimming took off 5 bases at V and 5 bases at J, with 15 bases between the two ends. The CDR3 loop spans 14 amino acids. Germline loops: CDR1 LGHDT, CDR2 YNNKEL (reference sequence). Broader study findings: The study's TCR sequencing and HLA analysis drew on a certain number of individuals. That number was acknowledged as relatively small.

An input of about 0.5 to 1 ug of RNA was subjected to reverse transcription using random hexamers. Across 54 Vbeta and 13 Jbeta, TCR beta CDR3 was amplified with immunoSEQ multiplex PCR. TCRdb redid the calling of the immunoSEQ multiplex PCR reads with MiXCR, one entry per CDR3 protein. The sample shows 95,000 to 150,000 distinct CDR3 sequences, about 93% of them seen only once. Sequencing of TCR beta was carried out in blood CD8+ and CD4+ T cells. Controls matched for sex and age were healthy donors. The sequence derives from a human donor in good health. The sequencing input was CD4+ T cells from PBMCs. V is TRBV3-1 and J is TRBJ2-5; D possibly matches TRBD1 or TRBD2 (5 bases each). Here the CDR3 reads CASSDGTPGETQYF. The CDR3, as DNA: TGTGCCAGCAGCGACGGGACCCCTGGGGAGACCCAGTACTTC.